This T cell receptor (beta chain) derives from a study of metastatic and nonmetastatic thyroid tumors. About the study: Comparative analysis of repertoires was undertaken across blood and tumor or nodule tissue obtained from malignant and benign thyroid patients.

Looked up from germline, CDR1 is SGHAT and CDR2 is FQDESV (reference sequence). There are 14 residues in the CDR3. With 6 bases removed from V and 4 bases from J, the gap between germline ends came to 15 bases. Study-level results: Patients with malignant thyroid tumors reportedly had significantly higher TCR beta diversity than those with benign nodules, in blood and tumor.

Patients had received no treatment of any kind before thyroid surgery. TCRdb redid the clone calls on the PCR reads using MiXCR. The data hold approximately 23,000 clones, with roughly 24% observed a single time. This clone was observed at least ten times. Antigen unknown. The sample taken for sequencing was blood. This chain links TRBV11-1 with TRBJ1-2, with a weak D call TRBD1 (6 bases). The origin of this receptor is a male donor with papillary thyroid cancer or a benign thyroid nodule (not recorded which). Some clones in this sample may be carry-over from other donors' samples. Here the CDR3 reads CASSLSGQPYGYTF. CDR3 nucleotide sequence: TGTGCCAGCAGTCTCTCGGGACAACCCTATGGCTACACCTTC.